The next 24 T cell receptor beta chains were all read from a single sample in a study of blood T cell repertoires in COVID-19. The method was immunoSEQ multiplex PCR; TCRdb's version includes in-frame clones alone and lacks a portion of them. The repertoire consists of about 52,000 clones, with roughly four fifths occurring once and the leading ten covering under 30%. The specimen was peripheral blood. These receptors all stem from a woman aged 80 or older with COVID-19, enrolled during active disease.

The chain combines TRBV7-6 with TRBJ2-6; D remains ambiguous. With 1 base removed from V and 2 bases from J, the gap between germline ends came to 18 bases. The CDR3 runs 19 residues. The germline CDR1 and CDR2 sequences are SGHVS and FNYEAQ. The CDR3 protein is CASSLESELLPAGANVLTF. The CDR3 DNA reads TGTGCCAGCAGCTTAGAAAGTGAACTCTTACCCGCTGGGGCCAACGTCCTGACTTTC.

The V call is TRBV6-5, the J call TRBJ2-7; 9 nucleotides align to TRBD1. With V trimmed by 8 bases and J by 3 bases, 8 bases remained unmatched. CDR3 length equals 14 residues. Germline V gene sequence: CDR1 MNHEY, CDR2 SVGAGI. The DNA for the CDR3 is TGTGCCAGCGAGCCGGGACAGGGATTCTACGAGCAGTACTTC. This sequence encodes CASEPGQGFYEQYF.

The chain links TRBV6-5 to TRBJ2-1; TRBD2 matches 8 bases. Trimming removed 8 bases from V and 9 bases from J; junction bases left unmatched: 6. Germline CDR1 and CDR2: MNHEY and SVGAGI. This CDR3 is built from 12 residues. The CDR3 sequence: CASSGGPGEQFF. CDR3 nucleotides: TGTGCCAGCTCGGGGGGGCCGGGTGAGCAGTTCTTC.

The rearrangement uses TRBV2 and TRBJ2-3; 12 bases match TRBD2. The CDR3 totals 16 residues. Germline lookup yields CDR1 SNHLY and CDR2 FYNNEI. The trim removed 6 bases at V and 2 bases at J, leaving 6 bases unmatched. CDR3 sequence (DNA): TGTGCCAGCAGCTCTGGACTAGCGGGGACCACAGATACGCAGTATTTT. It is translated as CASSSGLAGTTDTQYF.

This sequence joins TRBV19 and TRBJ2-7, with TRBD2 identical over 12 bases. The CDR3 sequence is 17 residues long. V lost 5 bases, J lost 7 bases, and 15 bases stayed unmatched. CDR1 and CDR2 (germline): LNHDA, SQIVND (reference sequence). The chain's CDR3 is CASSGGLAGSLTGEQYF. As DNA, the CDR3 is TGTGCCAGTAGTGGGGGACTAGCGGGTTCCCTAACTGGGGAGCAGTACTTC.

The V call is TRBV6-6, the J call TRBJ2-6; 7 nucleotides match TRBD2. The CDR3 spans 14 residues. CDR1 is MNHNY and CDR2 is SVGAGI in the germline V gene (reference sequence). Germline trimming cut 6 bases from V and 2 bases from J; bases unmatched to any gene: 1. CDR3 amino acids: CASRAGAGANVLTF. The CDR3 DNA sequence: TGTGCCAGCAGGGCGGGAGCTGGGGCCAACGTCCTGACTTTC.

This clone appeared a single time. The chain employs TRBV19 and TRBJ1-5; the D gene is possibly TRBD1 (6 bases). The CDR3 is made up of 17 amino acids. V lost 5 bases and J lost 0, with 17 bases in between. Germline lookup yields CDR1 LNHDA and CDR2 SQIVND (reference sequence). As DNA, the CDR3 is TGTGCCAGTAGTCTGGGGGCGAGTGGGTATAGCAATCAGCCCCAGCATTTT. Amino acid sequence: CASSLGASGYSNQPQHF.

The CDR3, as DNA: TGTGCCAGTAGTATAGTTAGAAGGGGAAGGGGCGATCAGCCCCAGCATTTT. It specifies CASSIVRRGRGDQPQHF. The chain is built from TRBV19 and TRBJ1-5; tentatively, D is TRBD1 (5 bases). The CDR3 is 17 residues long. CDR1 is LNHDA, CDR2 SQIVND, per germline (reference sequence). V was shortened by 1 base and J by 5 bases, with 18 bases between the two germline ends.

This clone was seen a few times. The V and J genes are TRBV5-8 and TRBJ1-5; no clear D gene. The CDR3 spans 15 residues. The V end lost 6 bases, the J end lost 2 bases, and 15 bases lay between the germline ends. The germline CDR1 and CDR2 sequences are SGHTS and YDEGEE. This CDR3 is CASNERTWGNQPQHF. Written as DNA, the CDR3 is TGTGCCAGCAATGAGCGCACATGGGGCAATCAGCCCCAGCATTTT.

This clone was found a few times. The CDR3 nucleotides are TGTGCCAGCGGAAAAAGTTACAGGGATAATTCACCCCTCCACTTT. This gives the protein CASGKSYRDNSPLHF. The genes are TRBV25-1 and TRBJ1-6; D possibly corresponds to TRBD1 (6 bases). Between the trimmed V and J ends, which lost 8 bases and 5 bases, there was a span of 16 bases. Germline assignment: CDR1 MGHDK and CDR2 SYGVNS. The CDR3 is made up of 15 amino acids. Full variable domain (missing parts from reference TRBV25-1 and TRBJ1-6): EADIYQTPRYLVIGTGKKITLECSQTMGHDKMYWYQQDPGMELHLIHYSYGVNSTEKGDLSSESTVSRIRTEHFPLTLESARPSHTSQYLCASGKSYRDNSPLHFGNGTRLTVT.

V is TRBV27 and J is TRBJ1-1; 7 bases line up with TRBD1. The J segment lost 1 base and the V segment lost 6 bases, leaving 8 bases of the junction unmatched. Looked up from germline, CDR1 is MNHEY and CDR2 is SMNVEV (reference sequence). The CDR3 totals 15 residues. CDR3 sequence: CASRMNRQGNTEAFF. In DNA form, the CDR3 reads TGTGCCAGCAGGATGAACCGACAGGGGAACACTGAAGCTTTCTTT.

This rearrangement joins TRBV29-1 to TRBJ2-1, with 9 bases aligning to TRBD1. Germline CDR1 reads SQVTM; CDR2 reads ANQGSEA. The V gene end was trimmed by 5 bases and the J gene end by 4 bases; junction bases not matched to a gene: 3. This CDR3 comprises 13 residues. CDR3 sequence: CSVRQGGYNEQFF. The CDR3 DNA sequence: TGCAGCGTTAGACAGGGGGGTTACAATGAGCAGTTCTTC.

This chain joins TRBV19 and TRBJ2-7, with 9 bases aligning to TRBD1. The CDR3 covers 13 residues. Germline trimming cut 5 bases from V and 6 bases from J; bases unmatched to any gene: 5. Looked up from germline, CDR1 is LNHDA and CDR2 is SQIVND (reference sequence). CDR3 sequence (DNA): TGTGCCAGTAGTGCGGGACAGGGTGGCGAGCAGTACTTC. Encoded protein: CASSAGQGGEQYF.

V usage is TRBV9 and J usage is TRBJ2-5; D unresolved. Germline CDR1 SGDLS, CDR2 YYNGEE. CDR3 size: 17 residues. V was cut by 4 bases and J by 2 bases, with 21 bases left in between. In nucleotides, the CDR3 is TGTGCCAGCAGCCCGACGACGGTGAAGGAGCCGCAAGAGACCCAGTACTTC. Protein product: CASSPTTVKEPQETQYF.

The chain links TRBV19 to TRBJ1-3, with 9 bases matching TRBD1. V lost 7 bases, J lost 1 base, and 8 bases stayed unmatched. The CDR3 contains 16 residues. CDR1 is LNHDA and CDR2 is SQIVND in the germline V gene (reference sequence). The CDR3 sequence: CASTTDRGWSGNTIYF. The CDR3 DNA is TGTGCCAGTACCACGGACAGGGGATGGTCTGGAAACACCATATATTTT. The whole variable domain, filled in from reference TRBV19 and TRBJ1-3, reads DGGITQSPKYLFRKEGQNVTLSCEQNLNHDAMYWYRQDPGQGLRLIYYSQIVNDFQKGDIAEGYSVSREKKESFPLTVTSAQKNPTAFYLCASTTDRGWSGNTIYFGEGSWLTVV.

This chain connects TRBV6-2 or TRBV6-3 to TRBJ1-5; TRBD1 matches at 8 bases. The germline CDR1 and CDR2 sequences are MNHEY and SVGEGT. V dropped 4 bases and J dropped 6; count of bases not matched to a gene: 5. This CDR3 region has 14 residues. The CDR3 sequence is CASSLTGAIQPQHF. CDR3 in DNA: TGTGCCAGCAGTTTGACAGGGGCTATTCAGCCCCAGCATTTT.

This clone was counted a few times. The J gene is TRBJ2-7, the V gene TRBV7-9, with TRBD1 matching over 10 bases. Germline lookup yields CDR1 SEHNR and CDR2 FQNEAQ (reference sequence). V was clipped by 6 bases and J by 6 bases; unmatched bases: 5. This CDR3 contains 13 residues. The CDR3 spells CASRSGTGAEQYF. The CDR3 DNA follows: TGTGCCAGCAGGTCCGGGACAGGGGCCGAGCAGTACTTC.

The chain couples TRBV27 to TRBJ2-1; unclear D gene. Per germline, CDR1 MNHEY and CDR2 SMNVEV (reference sequence). The ends were cut back, 3 bases at V and 0 bases at J, with 6 bases in the middle. The CDR3 is made up of 14 amino acids. The CDR3 region is CASSLTGSYNEQFF. The CDR3 DNA is TGTGCCAGCAGTTTGACGGGCTCCTACAATGAGCAGTTCTTC.

V and J are TRBV30 and TRBJ2-3; 7 nucleotides align to TRBD2. The CDR3 sequence is 12 residues long. Germline V lookup: CDR1 GTSNPN, CDR2 SVGIG (reference sequence). The junction had 0 bases not matched to a gene; V was cut back by 0 bases and J by 6 bases. The CDR3 here is CAWSVGGDTQYF. The CDR3 DNA follows: TGTGCCTGGAGTGTGGGGGGGGATACGCAGTATTTT. The full variable domain, in which reference TRBV30 and TRBJ2-3 provide the parts outside the CDR3, is SQTIHQWPATLVQPVGSPLSLECTVEGTSNPNLYWYRQAAGRGLQLLFYSVGIGQISSEVPQNLSASRPQDRQFILSSKKLLLSDSGFYLCAWSVGGDTQYFGPGTRLTVL.

This clone was seen only once. The chain has TRBV10-1 and TRBJ2-3; 11 positions match TRBD2. Germline V gives CDR1 WNHNN, CDR2 SYGVQD (reference sequence). With V trimmed by 0 bases and J by 2 bases, 4 bases remained unmatched. This CDR3 has 17 residues. The CDR3 region is CASSESPLAGVTDTQYF. The CDR3 DNA reads as TGCGCCAGCAGTGAGTCCCCACTAGCGGGAGTCACAGATACGCAGTATTTT.

The CDR3 loop reads CASSQTGTSGRSGANVLTF. The CDR3 bases are TGTGCCAGCAGCCAAACCGGGACTAGCGGGAGATCTGGGGCCAACGTCCTGACTTTC. The V call is TRBV4-2, the J call TRBJ2-6, with 14 bases fitting TRBD2. The V gene end was trimmed by 2 bases and the J gene end by 1 base; junction bases not matched to a gene: 4. The CDR3 totals 19 residues. Looked up from germline, CDR1 is LGHNA and CDR2 is YNFKEQ.

This clone was recorded a few times. The chain is built from TRBV27 and TRBJ2-2, with TRBD1 matching 10 bases. V lost 8 bases and J lost 4; bases outside the gene matches: 7. Germline CDR1 MNHEY, CDR2 SMNVEV (reference sequence). This CDR3 has 15 amino acids. The CDR3 sequence is CASRRDRGSTGELFF. As DNA, the CDR3 is TGTGCCAGCCGCCGGGACAGGGGATCCACCGGGGAGCTGTTTTTT.

This clone was found a few times. The rearrangement links TRBV9 to TRBJ2-2; 8 nucleotides agree with TRBD2. CDR1 and CDR2 from the germline V gene are SGDLS and YYNGEE. The CDR3 runs 18 residues. The V segment lost 2 bases and the J segment 6 bases; nucleotides outside the gene matches: 15. CDR3 coding DNA: TGTGCCAGCAGCGTTCCTAGGGTGGGAAGCGGGAGCTCCGGGGAGCTGTTTTTT. Its translation: CASSVPRVGSGSSGELFF.

This clone was found once. The chain uses TRBV5-5 and TRBJ2-5, with unresolved D. Trimming removed 0 bases from V and 5 bases from J, with 8 bases in between. This CDR3 is 13 amino acids long. The germline CDR1 and CDR2 sequences are SGHKS and YYEKEE (reference sequence). The CDR3 sequence: CASSLVPLETQYF. CDR3 nucleotides: TGTGCCAGCAGCTTGGTCCCCCTCGAGACCCAGTACTTC.